This T cell receptor (beta chain) stems from a study of blood T cells in healthy people across ages. CDR1 SGHNT and CDR2 YYREEE come from the germline V gene (reference sequence). The CDR3 extends over 16 amino acids. After removal of 0 bases from V and 10 bases from J, the junction contained 8 bases not matched to a gene. The use of a sample-barcoded 5' primer and a J-beta primer mix characterized a second PCR of roughly 6 to 11 cycles. TCRdb called the 5' RACE reads again in MiXCR, with one record for every CDR3 protein. This sample yields approximately 900,000 distinct CDR3 sequences, of which just under 30% are seen a single time; approximately 10% belongs to the top ten. Separately, the same data were catalogued under a study of T cells of mothers and their children.

V usage is TRBV5-4 and J usage is TRBJ2-1, with 12 nucleotides matching TRBD2. The sequenced material came from blood. This TCR came from a woman in her forties in good health. The CDR3 loop reads CASSLGLAGGVGEQFF. The CDR3 DNA sequence: TGTGCCAGCAGCTTGGGTCTAGCGGGGGGGGTCGGGGAGCAGTTCTTC.